A selection of T cell receptor beta chains follows, all from one sample in a study of PD-L1 blockade in urothelial cancer. The assay was immunoSEQ multiplex PCR, and TCRdb's table has in-frame clones only and misses some. The sample records roughly 48,000 clones, about 80% being singletons. The material was PBMCs, obtained around atezolizumab (anti-PD-L1) treatment. The receptor set was obtained from a man aged 35-49 years with urothelial cancer. The CDR3 runs from the conserved cysteine through the conserved F or W. A D gene is named only where the DNA matches it firmly. Not every row has a clone size; where given, it reads once, few, many or a size class.

NA NA TRBJ1-2 TRBV4-3 TGCGCCAGCAGCCAAGGTGGCTCCATCTATGGCTACACCTTC CASSQGGSIYGYTF
NA NA TRBJ2-3 TRBV7-8 TGTGCCAGCAGCTACAGGGGCACAGATACGCAGTATTTT CASSYRGTDTQYF
NA NA TRBJ2-7 TRBV10-3 TGTGCCATCGGGACTGACCTGTACGAGCAGTACTTC CAIGTDLYEQYF
NA NA TRBJ2-5 TRBV29-1 TGCAGCGTTCGAGGGGGAGAGACCCAGTACTTC CSVRGGETQYF
NA NA TRBJ2-2 TRBV4-3 TGCGCCAGCAGCCAAGATCCCCAGTGGTTGGGGGAGCTGTTTTTT CASSQDPQWLGELFF
NA TRBD1 TRBJ2-1 TRBV2 TGTGCCAGCAACCCCGGGACAGGGAATTATGAGCAGTTCTTC CASNPGTGNYEQFF
NA NA TRBJ2-5 TRBV7-9 TGTGCCAGCAGCTCCCCTAGTCAAGAGACCCAGTACTTC CASSSPSQETQYF
NA TRBD2 TRBJ2-1 TRBV19 TGTGCCAGTAGTCTATTAGCGGGAGGGCCGGGAGAGCAGTTCTTC CASSLLAGGPGEQFF
NA TRBD2 TRBJ2-5 TRBV7-3 TGTGCCAGCAGCTTAACCGGGGGGGGACAGACCCAGTACTTC CASSLTGGGQTQYF
few TRBD2 TRBJ2-3 TRBV28 TGTGCCAGCAGTACCATCCCGGGGGGGAAGGGCACAGATACGCAGTATTTT CASSTIPGGKGTDTQYF
NA TRBD2 TRBJ2-2 TRBV5-1 TGCGCCAGCAGCTTGGAGGTACAGGGCCTAGCGGGACCTACCGGGGAGCTGTTTTTT CASSLEVQGLAGPTGELFF
NA NA TRBJ1-5 TRBV19 TGTGCCAGTTCCCGACCCCCGGGACAAGAAAATCAGCCCCAGCATTTT CASSRPPGQENQPQHF
few NA TRBJ2-4 TRBV4-2 TGTGCCAGCAGCGGAGGCACGGTTATCAAAAACATTCAGTACTTC CASSGGTVIKNIQYF
NA TRBD2 TRBJ2-7 TRBV19 TGTGCCAGTAGCCTCGGGACTAGTCGGCGCGAGCAGTACTTC CASSLGTSRREQYF
NA NA TRBJ1-1 TRBV5-5 TGTGCCAGCAGCTTGGTAAGGGCGGGCACTGAAGCTTTCTTT CASSLVRAGTEAFF
once TRBD2 TRBJ2-1 TRBV28 TGTGCCAGCAGTTTCCAACTGTCTAGCGGGAGGGAGTTCTTC CASSFQLSSGREFF
NA TRBD1 TRBJ2-2 TRBV5-1 TGCGCCAGCAGCTTGGGACTACTCTCCGGGACAGGGTCCCCGAACACCGGGGAGCTGTTTTTT CASSLGLLSGTGSPNTGELFF
NA NA TRBJ2-5 TRBV6-5 TGTGCCAGCAGTTACTCGGCTAGAAAAGAGACCCAGTACTTC CASSYSARKETQYF
NA TRBD2 TRBJ2-7 TRBV29-1 TGCAGCGTTGTAAGGGGCGGGAGCTCCTACGAGCAGTACTTC CSVVRGGSSYEQYF
NA TRBD1 TRBJ1-1 TRBV28 TGTGCCAGCAGGAGACAGGGAAACACTGAAGCTTTCTTT CASRRQGNTEAFF
NA NA TRBJ1-5 TRBV10-3 TGTGCCACCATCAGATCGGAGGGCAGGGAGAATCAGCCCCAGCATTTT CATIRSEGRENQPQHF
few NA TRBJ2-7 TRBV30 TGTGCCTGGAGTACGTCCCCGCAGGTGGACGAGCAGTACTTC CAWSTSPQVDEQYF
NA TRBD2 TRBJ2-5 TRBV19 TGTGCCAGTAGTATCAACGTAGGGTTTGGGAGGGAAGAGACCCAGTACTTC CASSINVGFGREETQYF
NA NA TRBJ1-1 TRBV7-9 TGTGCCAGCAGCTCCGACCGAGGGCATACTGAAGCTTTCTTT CASSSDRGHTEAFF
NA NA TRBJ1-2 TRBV7-9 TGTGCCAGCAGCCCCGGAGGGGTGGGCTACACCTTC CASSPGGVGYTF
NA TRBD2 TRBJ2-2 TRBV7-9 TGTGCCAGCAGCTCCCCGAGATCGGGACTAGCGATAACCGGGGAGCTGTTTTTT CASSSPRSGLAITGELFF
NA NA TRBJ1-6 TRBV6-5 TGTGCCAGCGCGGGGGACTATAATTCACCCCTCCACTTT CASAGDYNSPLHF
NA NA TRBJ2-3 TRBV28 TGTGCCAGCAGTTTCGGCGGGAGCACAGATACGCAGTATTTT CASSFGGSTDTQYF
NA NA TRBJ1-4 TRBV6-5 TGTGCCAGCAGTTACGATAGGGGGTCTGAAAAACTGTTTTTT CASSYDRGSEKLFF
NA TRBD2 TRBJ2-7 TRBV27 TGTGCCAGCAGTTCCCACACGGCGGGAGGGCCCATCTACGAGCAGTACTTC CASSSHTAGGPIYEQYF
NA TRBD1 TRBJ2-7 TRBV6-6 TGTGCCAGCAGGGGGACAGGGAAAGACGAGCAGTACTTC CASRGTGKDEQYF
NA NA TRBJ2-7 TRBV2 TGTGCCAGCAGTTCAAAAGGCGGTCCCGCCGCCTACGAGCAGTACTTC CASSSKGGPAAYEQYF
NA NA TRBJ1-5 TRBV6-5 TGTGCCAGCAGTTACTCAGGGGATCAGCCCCAGCATTTT CASSYSGDQPQHF
NA TRBD2 TRBJ2-7 TRBV19 TGTGCCAGTAGCCGGGAGGGAGTTTCCTACGAGCAGTACTTC CASSREGVSYEQYF
once TRBD2 TRBJ2-7 TRBV9 TGTGCCAGCAGCTTCGGACTAGCGGGAACCTACGAGCAGTACTTC CASSFGLAGTYEQYF
few NA TRBJ2-7 TRBV15 TGTGCCACCAGCAGAGATCAGCTAGCGCCGCATTACGAGCAGTACTTC CATSRDQLAPHYEQYF
NA TRBD1 TRBJ2-7 TRBV29-1 TGCAGCGTGTTGGACAGGGCGCACGAGCAGTACTTC CSVLDRAHEQYF
NA NA TRBJ2-3 TRBV30 TGTGCCTGGAGGGTCCGGGGGGCCACAGATACGCAGTATTTT CAWRVRGATDTQYF
NA NA TRBJ1-2 TRBV14 TGTGCCAGCAGCCAGGTCGAGTCCCGAGGCTACACCTTC CASSQVESRGYTF
NA TRBD2 TRBJ2-3 TRBV5-1 TGCGCCAGCAGCCCTGGACTAGCGGGAGGGCCTGGGACAGATACGCAGTATTTT CASSPGLAGGPGTDTQYF
NA NA TRBJ1-1 TRBV5-1 TGCGCCAGCAGCTTACGGGCGGGCGAACCTAACACTGAAGCTTTCTTT CASSLRAGEPNTEAFF
NA NA TRBJ2-1 TRBV7-3 TGTGCCAGCACAGACACTAGCTCTGGCAATGAGCAGTTCTTC CASTDTSSGNEQFF
once NA TRBJ2-7 TRBV5-1 TGCGCCAGCAGCTCCGGGACACCCCCTGAGCAGTACTTC CASSSGTPPEQYF
NA NA TRBJ2-4 TRBV7-3 TGTGCCAGCAGCCAACTCGCCACTTCAAACATTCAGTACTTC CASSQLATSNIQYF
NA TRBD2 TRBJ2-7 TRBV9 TGTGCCAGCAGCGCTGCTAGCGGGCCCTCCTACGAGCAGTACTTC CASSAASGPSYEQYF
NA TRBD2 TRBJ2-7 TRBV19 TGTGCCAGTAGTAGTTCTAGCGGGAAAACCTACGAGCAGTACTTC CASSSSSGKTYEQYF
few NA TRBJ2-1 TRBV27 TGTGCCAGCAGTTTGGGACTTCCCAATGAGCAGTTCTTC CASSLGLPNEQFF
NA NA TRBJ1-1 TRBV28 TGTGCCAGCTCGGGGAGCACTGAAGCTTTCTTT CASSGSTEAFF
once TRBD2 TRBJ2-1 TRBV15 TGTGCCACCAGCGATAGCGGGAGCTCCTACAATGAGCAGTTCTTC CATSDSGSSYNEQFF
NA NA TRBJ2-3 TRBV4-1 TGCGCCAGCAGCCAAGTAGCGGCAGATACGCAGTATTTT CASSQVAADTQYF
NA TRBD1 TRBJ2-2 TRBV7-6 TGTGCCAGCTCCCAGACAGGGGGCACCGGGGAGCTGTTTTTT CASSQTGGTGELFF
NA NA TRBJ2-1 TRBV20-1 TGCAGTGCTAGTCCCCGCGATGAGCAGTTCTTC CSASPRDEQFF